This is a list of T cell receptor beta chains from one sample in a study of PD-1 blockade in classical Hodgkin lymphoma. The repertoire was sequenced with immunoSEQ multiplex PCR; TCRdb's copy has only in-frame clones and lacks some. The sample records fewer than 15,000 clones, under 90% being singletons. The sample here was CD4+ T cells from blood, taken at baseline. The receptors stem from a human donor with classical Hodgkin lymphoma. Both conserved end residues are part of each CDR3. Each record gives: D gene, V gene, J gene, clone size, CDR3 protein, CDR3 DNA. The D gene is left open where the match is weak. Only part of the rows carry a size: once, few, many, or a class if the clone is expanded.

>-|TRBV15|TRBJ1-1|once
CATSGTQGEGTEAFF
TGTGCCACCAGCGGCACTCAGGGAGAGGGAACTGAAGCTTTCTTT
>TRBD2|TRBV5-1|TRBJ2-1|-
CASSLLAGGVTSYNEQFF
TGCGCCAGCAGCTTACTAGCGGGAGGTGTTACGTCCTACAATGAGCAGTTCTTC
>TRBD1|TRBV7-8|TRBJ1-1|-
CASSYSGTGGTEAFF
TGTGCCAGCAGCTACTCCGGGACAGGGGGCACTGAAGCTTTCTTT
>-|TRBV7-2|TRBJ2-5|-
CASSLNQETQYF
TGTGCCAGCAGCTTAAATCAAGAGACCCAGTACTTC
>-|TRBV5-4|TRBJ1-6|-
CATSLGGRVNSPLHF
TGTGCCACCTCCCTCGGGGGCAGGGTGAATTCACCCCTCCACTTT
>-|TRBV14|TRBJ2-3|-
CASSIRRDPLRDTQYF
TGTGCCAGCAGCATTCGCCGGGACCCTTTGAGGGATACGCAGTATTTT
>-|TRBV20-1|TRBJ2-1|-
CSAAPNEQFF
TGCAGTGCGGCCCCCAATGAGCAGTTCTTC
>-|TRBV30|TRBJ1-5|-
CAWRGIGNQPQHF
TGTGCCTGGAGAGGTATTGGCAATCAGCCCCAGCATTTT
>TRBD1|TRBV5-1|TRBJ2-7|-
CASSPGQSSSYEQYF
TGCGCCAGCAGTCCGGGACAGTCGAGCTCCTACGAGCAGTACTTC
>-|TRBV5-1|TRBJ2-5|-
CASSTGQFQETQYF
TGCGCCAGCAGCACCGGACAGTTCCAAGAGACCCAGTACTTC
>-|TRBV18|TRBJ1-1|-
CASSPLGTANTEAFF
TGTGCCAGCTCACCGCTTGGGACGGCGAACACTGAAGCTTTCTTT
>-|TRBV25-1|TRBJ2-3|-
CASSDGEFEEITDTQYF
TGTGCCAGCAGTGACGGGGAATTCGAGGAGATCACAGATACGCAGTATTTT
>TRBD2|TRBV5-4|TRBJ2-1|once
CASSLGTKAIGEQFF
TGTGCCAGCAGCCTCGGGACTAAGGCTATTGGTGAGCAGTTCTTC
>-|TRBV2|TRBJ1-2|-
CASRGDPEGLAGYTF
TGTGCCAGCAGGGGTGATCCTGAGGGATTAGCCGGCTACACCTTC
>-|TRBV19|TRBJ1-5|-
CASSTQYSNQPQHF
TGTGCCAGTAGTACCCAGTATAGCAATCAGCCCCAGCATTTT
>TRBD2|TRBV19|TRBJ2-7|-
CASSPRLAGMRKRTYEQYF
TGTGCCAGTAGTCCAAGACTAGCGGGAATGAGAAAGCGGACCTACGAGCAGTACTTC
>TRBD1|TRBV7-9|TRBJ2-5|-
CASNGQGYETQYF
TGTGCCAGCAATGGACAGGGTTATGAGACCCAGTACTTC
>-|TRBV6-1|TRBJ1-6|-
CASSERGGSNSPLHF
TGTGCCAGCAGTGAACGGGGGGGCTCGAATTCACCCCTCCACTTT